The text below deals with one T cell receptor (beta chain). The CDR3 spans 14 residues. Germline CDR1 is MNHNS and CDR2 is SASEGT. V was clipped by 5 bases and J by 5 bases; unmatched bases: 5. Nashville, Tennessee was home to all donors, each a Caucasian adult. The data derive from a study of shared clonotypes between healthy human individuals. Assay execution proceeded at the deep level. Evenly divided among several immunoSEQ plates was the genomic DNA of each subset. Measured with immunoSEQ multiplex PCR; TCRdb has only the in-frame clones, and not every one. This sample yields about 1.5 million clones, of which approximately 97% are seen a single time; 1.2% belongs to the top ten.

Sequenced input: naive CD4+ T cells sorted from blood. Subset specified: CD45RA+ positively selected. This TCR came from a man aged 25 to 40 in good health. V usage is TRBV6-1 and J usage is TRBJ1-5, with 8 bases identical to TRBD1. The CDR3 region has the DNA TGTGCCAGCAGTCTTACAGGGGGGTATCAGCCCCAGCATTTT. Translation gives CASSLTGGYQPQHF.